What follows are 22 T cell receptor beta chains derived from one specimen sequenced in a study of control samples from healthy donors and cancer patients. Produced via immunoSEQ multiplex PCR; TCRdb's table is partial and in-frame only. This sample yields about 110,000 clones, of which roughly four fifths are seen a single time; under 15% belongs to the top ten. The sample consisted of blood. Source of these receptors: a woman between 50 and 59 years old in good health.

The gene calls are TRBV7-3 and TRBJ1-2; D gene uncertain. Trimming took 3 bases from V and 7 from J, leaving 12 bases between them. CDR3 length equals 13 residues. From germline, CDR1 is SGHTA and CDR2 FQGTGA. In DNA, the CDR3 is TGTGCCAGCAGCTTCAGTGGGGTTACTGGCTACACCTTC. It is translated as CASSFSGVTGYTF.

This clone was observed a few times. The rearrangement links TRBV5-8 to TRBJ1-1; 8 positions match TRBD1. This CDR3 has 14 residues. CDR1 and CDR2 from the germline V gene are SGHTS and YDEGEE. The V and J ends lost 3 bases and 5 bases, in that order; junction bases with no gene match: 6. For the CDR3, the DNA is TGTGCCAGCAGCTACGGACAGGGCAGGACTGAAGCTTTCTTT. Protein: CASSYGQGRTEAFF.

A note on this clone: Different DNA sequences within this sample yield the same CDR3. The CDR3 sequence: CASSPRGTVYNEQFF. DNA of the CDR3: TGTGCCAGCAGCCCTCGGGGGACAGTTTACAATGAGCAGTTCTTC. The chain combines TRBV7-8 with TRBJ2-1; D may be TRBD1 (7 bases). V lost 5 bases, J lost 4 bases, and 15 bases lay in between. Germline V gene sequence: CDR1 SGHVS, CDR2 FQNEAQ. The length of the CDR3 is 15 residues.

J is TRBJ1-5 and V is TRBV28; TRBD1 agrees at 9 bases. The CDR3 totals 15 residues. V lost 6 bases and J lost 2; bases outside the gene matches: 5. From germline, CDR1 is MDHEN and CDR2 SYDVKM. In DNA, the CDR3 is TGTGCCAGCAGCCGGACAGGGGATGGCAATCAGCCCCAGCATTTT. This sequence encodes CASSRTGDGNQPQHF.

As regards this clone: The germline gene is not matched at one end of the junction; a read error may be the cause. The V gene is TRBV6-2 or TRBV6-3, the J gene TRBJ1-1, with a possible D match to TRBD1 (5 bases). The germline CDR1 and CDR2 sequences are MNHEY and SVGEGT. The CDR3 extends over 15 amino acids. The CDR3 spells CASSYFGTSNTEAFF. The CDR3 DNA sequence: TGTGCCAGCAGCTACTTCGGGACCTCGAACACTGAAGCTTTCTTT.

The chain joins TRBV19 to TRBJ2-7, with 10 bases identical to TRBD2. Germline V lookup: CDR1 LNHDA, CDR2 SQIVND (reference sequence). The V segment lost 1 base and the J segment 6 bases; nucleotides outside the gene matches: 6. This CDR3 comprises 15 residues. Here the CDR3 reads CASSIGWTSGGEQYF. CDR3 in DNA: TGTGCCAGTAGTATAGGTTGGACTAGCGGAGGCGAGCAGTACTTC.

This sequence joins TRBV7-9 and TRBJ2-3, with D unresolved. This CDR3 has 12 amino acids. V lost 5 bases and J lost 0, with 3 bases in between. Germline V gene data show CDR1 as SEHNR and CDR2 as FQNEAQ (reference sequence). The CDR3 loop is CASSPSTDTQYF. CDR3 DNA: TGTGCCAGCAGCCCCAGCACAGATACGCAGTATTTT.

The V gene is TRBV27, the J gene TRBJ2-1, with TRBD2 matching 11 bases. The junction had 6 bases not matched to a gene; V was cut back by 3 bases and J by 8 bases. Germline CDR1 MNHEY, CDR2 SMNVEV (reference sequence). This CDR3 has 15 amino acids. Here the CDR3 reads CASSLGLADEDEQFF. CDR3 in DNA: TGTGCCAGCAGTTTGGGACTAGCGGATGAGGATGAGCAGTTCTTC.

In its sample, this clone was seen a few times. This chain connects TRBV4-2 to TRBJ2-1; D tentatively fits TRBD1 or TRBD2 (6 bases each). Germline CDR1 and CDR2: LGHNA and YNFKEQ. This CDR3 comprises 17 residues. Trimming cost V 0 bases and J 2 bases, with 14 bases left between them. This CDR3 is CASSQDEGGPPYNEQFF. CDR3 DNA sequence: TGTGCCAGCAGCCAAGATGAAGGGGGGCCCCCCTACAATGAGCAGTTCTTC.

The gene calls are TRBV2 and TRBJ1-1; TRBD1 matches at 11 bases. The CDR3 consists of 19 residues. With V trimmed by 2 bases and J by 4 bases, 15 bases remained unmatched. Germline CDR1 and CDR2: SNHLY and FYNNEI. The CDR3 spells CASSESLVGGTGGGTEAFF. For the CDR3, the DNA is TGTGCCAGCAGTGAAAGCCTGGTTGGGGGGACAGGGGGTGGCACTGAAGCTTTCTTT.

The chain uses TRBV9 and TRBJ2-2; TRBD2 aligns across 7 bases. Germline CDR1 and CDR2: SGDLS and YYNGEE. The CDR3 loop spans 19 amino acids. The V gene end was trimmed by 3 bases and the J gene end by 4 bases; junction bases not matched to a gene: 18. The CDR3 DNA reads TGTGCCAGCAGCGCCCCCCTCGTGGAGGGAGGGCCGACCACCGGGGAGCTGTTTTTT. This gives the protein CASSAPLVEGGPTTGELFF.

The chain recombines TRBV7-9 with TRBJ1-5; D possibly corresponds to TRBD1 (5 bases). V lost 5 bases to trimming and J lost 3 bases, with 8 bases between them. The CDR3 loop spans 13 amino acids. The germline V gene has CDR1 SEHNR and CDR2 FQNEAQ (reference sequence). CDR3 coding DNA: TGTGCCAGCAGCCCCAGGGACAATCAGCCCCAGCATTTT. Encoded protein: CASSPRDNQPQHF.

This chain links TRBV6-5 with TRBJ1-3; a possible D gene is TRBD1 (6 bases). Germline-derived CDR1 and CDR2 are MNHEY and SVGAGI. CDR3 length equals 13 residues. The ends were cut back, 9 bases at V and 0 bases at J, with 9 bases in the middle. The CDR3 coding sequence is TGTGCCAGTTGGACAGACTCTGGAAACACCATATATTTT. It specifies CASWTDSGNTIYF.

The chain employs TRBV27 and TRBJ2-7; 10 nucleotides align to TRBD2. Trimming removed 5 bases from V and 8 bases from J; junction bases left unmatched: 15. The CDR3 has 16 amino acids. In germline, CDR1 is MNHEY, CDR2 SMNVEV (reference sequence). In DNA form, the CDR3 reads TGTGCCAGCAGTCCGCGGGGAGCGGGAGGGCCAATCAAGCAGTACTTC. Amino acid sequence: CASSPRGAGGPIKQYF.

The chain employs TRBV10-3 and TRBJ2-1; D assignment may be TRBD1 or TRBD2 (7 bases each). The V end lost 6 bases, the J end lost 0 bases, and 15 bases lay between the germline ends. Per germline, CDR1 ENHRY and CDR2 SYGVKD. The CDR3 runs 16 residues. The CDR3 DNA is TGTGCCATCAGCAAAAAGCGGGACAGCTCCTACAATGAGCAGTTCTTC. Its translation: CAISKKRDSSYNEQFF.

The chain links TRBV12-5 to TRBJ2-7; D may be TRBD1 (6 bases). Germline-derived CDR1 and CDR2 are LGHNT and FRNRAP. This CDR3 is 15 amino acids long. The germline V and J ends were trimmed by 6 bases and 7 bases, with 22 bases remaining between them. This chain's CDR3 is CASGTSGQFLREQYF. CDR3 DNA: TGTGCTAGTGGAACGTCCGGACAGTTCCTTAGAGAGCAGTACTTC.

The chain links TRBV5-4 to TRBJ2-1, with TRBD2 matching 9 bases. CDR3 length: 16 residues. With V trimmed by 4 bases and J by 3 bases, 8 bases remained unmatched. CDR1 is SGHNT, CDR2 YYREEE, per germline (reference sequence). CDR3 DNA sequence: TGTGCCAGCAGCGGAAATAGCGGGAGCGACTACAATGAGCAGTTCTTC. Its translation: CASSGNSGSDYNEQFF.

As to this clone: A read error may account for a junction end that differs from germline. The genes are TRBV13 and TRBJ1-2; D is unclear. Germline V lookup: CDR1 PRHDT, CDR2 FYEKMQ (reference sequence). CDR3 length equals 12 residues. The CDR3: CASSLARAWGSF. CDR3 DNA sequence: TGTGCCAGCAGCCTCGCCCGGGCCTGGGGTTCCTTC.

This chain connects TRBV12-5 to TRBJ2-7; D gene uncertain. The CDR3 loop spans 16 amino acids. CDR1 and CDR2 (germline): LGHNT, FRNRAP. Trimming pared 0 bases from V and 0 bases from J, leaving 12 bases between. The CDR3 DNA reads TGTGCTAGTGGTTTGGTACATGGCAGCGTCTCCTACGAGCAGTACTTC. Translation gives CASGLVHGSVSYEQYF.

This clone was counted once. V gene TRBV7-2 combines with J gene TRBJ1-4, with D perhaps matching TRBD1 (5 bases). V lost 2 bases, J lost 0 bases, and 16 bases lay in between. The CDR3 runs to 18 residues. Germline loops: CDR1 SGHTA, CDR2 FQGNSA. CDR3 region: CASSLSWGNRATNEKLFF. The CDR3 coding sequence is TGTGCCAGCAGCTTATCGTGGGGGAATCGGGCAACTAATGAAAAACTGTTTTTT.

This sequence joins TRBV7-3 and TRBJ2-3, with D perhaps TRBD2 (5 bases). V was clipped by 5 bases and J by 0 bases, with 15 bases between them. From germline, CDR1 is SGHTA and CDR2 FQGTGA. The CDR3 is 16 residues long. CDR3 loop: CASSPHRPGSTDTQYF. Here the CDR3 DNA reads TGTGCCAGCAGCCCCCACCGGCCGGGGAGCACAGATACGCAGTATTTT.

Comments on this clone: This specimen includes other DNA sequences encoding the same CDR3. The chain links TRBV27 to TRBJ1-5; the match to TRBD1 covers 9 bases. V was clipped by 5 bases and J by 4 bases; unmatched bases: 3. This CDR3 region has 14 residues. Germline V gene sequence: CDR1 MNHEY, CDR2 SMNVEV (reference sequence). CDR3 DNA sequence: TGTGCCAGCAGTCCCGGGACAGGGAATCAGCCCCAGCATTTT. Its protein is CASSPGTGNQPQHF.